This TCR beta chain was retrieved from a study of blood T cell repertoires in COVID-19. The germline V gene has CDR1 SGDLS and CDR2 YYNGEE. The V and J ends lost 5 bases and 4 bases respectively, with 12 bases between them. This CDR3 region has 13 residues. The protocol was immunoSEQ multiplex PCR, while the TCRdb copy is restricted to in-frame clones and leaves out a portion. Of about 83,000 clones in the sample, around 86% were seen once. The sample holds a few counts of this clone. The source is a man between 45 and 60 years old with active COVID-19. The sample consisted of peripheral blood. The rearrangement links TRBV9 to TRBJ1-2, with D unclear. The CDR3 sequence is CASSSGDAYGYTF. The CDR3, as DNA: TGTGCCAGCAGTAGTGGAGACGCCTATGGCTACACCTTC. Combining the CDR3 with reference TRBV9 and TRBJ1-2 gives the whole variable domain DSGVTQTPKHLITATGQRVTLRCSPRSGDLSVYWYQQSLDQGLQFLIQYYNGEERAKGNILERFSAQQFPDLHSELNLSSLELGDSALYFCASSSGDAYGYTFGSGTRLTVV.